Listed below are T cell receptor beta chains from one sample, sequenced in a study of B cell selection in AIRE deficiency. Some clones are missing from TCRdb's copy, which holds only in-frame ones; the method was immunoSEQ multiplex PCR. The table has 12,000 to 15,000 clones, approximately 94% seen once. Sequenced input: Tregs sorted from PBMCs. These receptor sequences come from a human donor with AIRE deficiency. Both conserved end residues are part of each CDR3. The D gene is left open where the match is weak.

D	V	CDR3
TRBD2	TRBV10-3	CAISEGGLAGIIDEQFF
.	TRBV10-3	CAISGTGTAYEQYF
.	TRBV6-5	CASSRTDSYEQYF
TRBD2	TRBV2	CASSDTLAGGDEQYF
TRBD2	TRBV5-1	CASSLGLAGPDTQYF
.	TRBV5-1	CASSLEQVQETQYF
TRBD1	TRBV5-6	CASSMDSGGHGYTF
.	TRBV20-1	CSVRDTQYF
.	TRBV7-2	CASSLVSGWGPRETQYF
.	TRBV4-1	CASSQDSGYQQYF
.	TRBV7-2	CASSLVGTREDGYTF
.	TRBV6-5	CASSRGIRAYNEQFF
.	TRBV5-1	CASSLIGTPYEQYF
.	TRBV7-9	CASSLGGMGPQHF
.	TRBV7-2	CASSSSYRSTDTQYF
.	TRBV7-2	CASSLDWTQYF
.	TRBV5-1	CASSLGHKREQYF
TRBD2	TRBV19	CASSMWGAGGPQETQYF
.	TRBV7-9	CASSLSGSEKLFF
.	TRBV6-1	CASIEGYSYEQYF
.	TRBV7-7	CASSFSGVGTQYF
TRBD2	TRBV5-4	CASSFSGGRNTGELFF
.	TRBV18	CASSPLYTLGILEQYF
TRBD2	TRBV27	CASSPGRSRERGAYEQYF
.	TRBV10-3	CAISGTGTAYEQYF
TRBD1	TRBV11-2	CASSATGGSHTEAFF